Sequencing of this TCR beta chain was carried out in a study of control samples from healthy donors and cancer patients. Trimming stripped 5 bases from V and 5 bases from J, with 19 bases between. CDR3 length: 15 residues. Germline CDR1 SGHVS, CDR2 FNYEAQ. Clones were sequenced by immunoSEQ multiplex PCR, and TCRdb holds only the in-frame ones, with some missing. The table includes around 68,000 clones, 84% detected once. Material for sequencing was blood. The TCR sequence derives from a man aged 45-65 years in good health. The rearrangement uses TRBV7-6 and TRBJ2-7; the D gene is possibly TRBD2 (6 bases). CDR3 loop: CASSVEDSAGNEQYF. Here the CDR3 DNA reads TGTGCCAGCAGCGTTGAGGACTCCGCGGGAAACGAGCAGTACTTC.